This T cell receptor beta chain is drawn from a study of T cell responses to AZD1222 COVID-19 vaccine. Sequencing was performed with immunoSEQ multiplex PCR; in TCRdb, only in-frame clones are kept and a portion is missing. The repertoire holds over 150,000 clones, with approximately 92% as singletons. V shed 5 bases, J shed 4 bases, and the junction held 9 bases outside the gene matches. This CDR3 contains 16 residues. Looked up from germline, CDR1 is MDHEN and CDR2 is SYDVKM. The receptor was derived from an adult in good health. The rearrangement uses TRBV28 and TRBJ1-5; 9 positions match TRBD1. Material: peripheral blood, obtained on day 0 of AZD1222 vaccination. The CDR3 reads CASSTPGQGINQPQHF. In DNA form, the CDR3 reads TGTGCCAGCAGTACCCCAGGACAGGGGATTAATCAGCCCCAGCATTTT.